The T cell receptor beta chain under discussion was sequenced for a study of brain T cells in children with intractable seizures. V was clipped by 5 bases and J by 12 bases; unmatched bases: 12. CDR1 is LNHDA, CDR2 SQIVND, per germline (reference sequence). The CDR3 has 16 amino acids. Concerning this clone itself: Its specificity is unknown.

Overall study findings and caveats: Pre- and post-surgery blood differed in depth, so pre-surgery absences may be undersampling. Patients' HCMV serostatus was unknown; virus specificity rests on CDR3 similarity alone.

Method: immunoSEQ multiplex PCR; TCRdb's copy keeps in-frame clones and lacks some. The table has tens of thousands of clones, under 95% seen once; the top ten hold approximately 25%. The clonotype comes from a girl between 2 and 10 years old with Rasmussen encephalitis and intractable seizures. The chain employs TRBV19 and TRBJ1-6; TRBD1 agrees at 11 bases. The source was peripheral blood, collected at surgery. Here the CDR3 DNA reads TGTGCCAGTAGTTCGGGACCGGACAGGGGGCGCCTACCCCTCCACTTT. Amino acids: CASSSGPDRGRLPLHF.